The next 15 T cell receptor beta chains were all read from a single sample in a study of shared clonotypes between healthy human individuals. Clones were read by immunoSEQ multiplex PCR, and TCRdb kept only the in-frame ones, dropping some. The sample has around 2.3 million clones; 90% to 96% are singletons. Sample: naive CD4+ T cells sorted from blood. Indicated subset: CD45RA+ positively selected. Receptors were obtained from a man younger than 30 in good health.

The chain is built from TRBV25-1 and TRBJ1-5, with 9 bases identical to TRBD1. Trimming cost V 4 bases and J 11 bases; bases outside gene matches: 9. Per germline, CDR1 MGHDK and CDR2 SYGVNS. The CDR3 runs 14 residues. The CDR3 here is CASSGTGGPGTQHF. CDR3 coding DNA: TGTGCCAGCAGTGGTACAGGGGGCCCAGGGACCCAGCATTTT.

This clone was recorded only once. The chain couples TRBV27 to TRBJ2-7, with D maybe TRBD2 (7 bases). V lost 6 bases and J 7 bases, leaving 22 bases between the germline ends. This CDR3 comprises 15 residues. CDR1 and CDR2 (germline): MNHEY, SMNVEV (reference sequence). The CDR3 nucleotides read TGTGCCAGCAGAGGGGGGGACCTCGCCTCCTGGGAGCAGTACTTC. Its protein is CASRGGDLASWEQYF.

The chain has TRBV4-1 and TRBJ2-7, with 12 bases that match TRBD2. This CDR3 has 17 residues. The germline gives CDR1 MGHRA, CDR2 YSYEKL. V gave up 3 bases and J gave up 4 bases; unmatched junction bases: 10. The CDR3 DNA is TGCGCCAGCAGCCAGAAGGAAGGACTAGCGGGGATATACGAGCAGTACTTC. Its protein is CASSQKEGLAGIYEQYF.

The chain employs TRBV27 and TRBJ2-3, with D possibly being TRBD1 (6 bases). The CDR3 extends over 15 amino acids. V was shortened by 2 bases and J by 10 bases, with 19 bases between the two germline ends. Germline V CDR1 and CDR2: MNHEY, SMNVEV (reference sequence). The CDR3 is CASSLKGEFTVPQYF. The CDR3 DNA is TGTGCCAGCAGTTTAAAGGGGGAATTCACGGTACCGCAGTATTTT.

This chain connects TRBV19 to TRBJ1-1; 7 bases match TRBD1. This CDR3 is built from 15 residues. CDR1 is LNHDA, CDR2 SQIVND, per germline (reference sequence). The J segment lost 5 bases and the V segment lost 2 bases, leaving 8 bases of the junction unmatched. CDR3 coding DNA: TGTGCCAGTAGTATACTCACAGGGGTCAGAACTGAAGCTTTCTTT. Its translation: CASSILTGVRTEAFF.

The V call is TRBV30, the J call TRBJ2-1, with 9 nucleotides matching TRBD1. With V trimmed by 5 bases and J by 7 bases, 9 bases remained unmatched. The CDR3 is 14 residues long. The germline V gene encodes CDR1 GTSNPN and CDR2 SVGIG (reference sequence). The CDR3 DNA sequence: TGTGCCTGGGTGGGACAGGGTCTGCCGAATGAGCAGTTCTTC. Encoded protein: CAWVGQGLPNEQFF.

The V call is TRBV7-9, the J call TRBJ2-3; 8 positions agree with TRBD2. The V gene's germline CDR1 is SEHNR and CDR2 FQNEAQ (reference sequence). V lost 5 bases, J lost 6 bases, and 13 bases stayed unmatched. The CDR3 sequence is 16 residues long. This CDR3 is CASSLRPGGIVDTQYF. In DNA form, the CDR3 reads TGTGCCAGCAGCCTAAGACCGGGGGGGATTGTGGATACGCAGTATTTT.

The chain uses TRBV28 and TRBJ2-3; D unresolved. V lost 8 bases and J lost 4, with 10 bases in between. From germline, CDR1 is MDHEN and CDR2 SYDVKM. This CDR3 region has 12 residues. CDR3: CASLSDADTQYF. CDR3 in DNA: TGTGCCAGCTTGTCGGATGCAGATACGCAGTATTTT.

V usage is TRBV10-3 and J usage is TRBJ2-7, with D tentatively TRBD1 (6 bases). Germline loops: CDR1 ENHRY, CDR2 SYGVKD. V lost 6 bases, J lost 0 bases, and 15 bases lay in between. CDR3 length: 15 residues. DNA of the CDR3: TGTGCCATCAGGCAGACAGGCCAATCCTCCTACGAGCAGTACTTC. Protein sequence: CAIRQTGQSSYEQYF.

The chain uses TRBV5-6 and TRBJ2-7; TRBD1 matches 7 bases. Germline CDR1 SGHDT, CDR2 YYEEEE. V trimming: 4 bases; J trimming: 4 bases; junction bases outside the gene matches: 8. The CDR3 has 14 residues. CDR3 sequence: CASSVRDREYEQYF. In DNA form, the CDR3 reads TGTGCCAGCAGCGTCCGGGACAGAGAATACGAGCAGTACTTC.

The chain has TRBV10-3 and TRBJ1-4, with D tentatively TRBD1 (5 bases). The CDR3 is 15 residues long. With 3 bases removed from V and 4 bases from J, the gap between germline ends came to 12 bases. Per the germline V gene, CDR1 is ENHRY and CDR2 is SYGVKD. The CDR3 region is CAISDSGGFNEKLFF. CDR3 sequence (DNA): TGTGCCATCAGTGACTCCGGGGGTTTTAATGAAAAACTGTTTTTT.

This clone was seen more than once but under ten times. Additional DNA sequences in this sample encode the identical CDR3. This chain joins TRBV7-9 and TRBJ2-5; unclear D gene. V was clipped by 3 bases and J by 0 bases, with 8 bases between them. Germline loops: CDR1 SEHNR, CDR2 FQNEAQ (reference sequence). The CDR3 runs 14 residues. The CDR3 coding sequence is TGTGCCAGCAGCTTGACTGGGTACCAAGAGACCCAGTACTTC. Its translation: CASSLTGYQETQYF. The whole variable domain, filled in from reference TRBV7-9 and TRBJ2-5, reads DTGVSQNPRHKITKRGQNVTFRCDPISEHNRLYWYRQTLGQGPEFLTYFQNEAQLEKSRLLSDRFSAERPKGSFSTLEIQRTEQGDSAMYLCASSLTGYQETQYFGPGTRLLVL.

The chain combines TRBV6-1 with TRBJ2-1; D gene uncertain. Per the germline V gene, CDR1 is MNHNS and CDR2 is SASEGT. CDR3 length: 15 residues. V lost 2 bases and J lost 4, with 12 bases in between. The CDR3 is CASSERSRRYNEQFF. CDR3 nucleotides: TGTGCCAGCAGTGAACGGTCGAGAAGGTACAATGAGCAGTTCTTC.

The V call is TRBV2, the J call TRBJ2-7; TRBD2 matches 16 bases. This CDR3 region has 15 residues. Germline CDR1 is SNHLY and CDR2 is FYNNEI. The V and J ends lost 1 base and 10 bases, in that order; junction bases with no gene match: 4. The CDR3 protein is CASSEVGLAGGPQYF. CDR3 bases: TGTGCCAGCAGTGAAGTGGGACTAGCGGGAGGGCCTCAGTACTTC.

The rearrangement uses TRBV28 and TRBJ1-6; TRBD1 aligns across 10 bases. Germline V gene sequence: CDR1 MDHEN, CDR2 SYDVKM. The CDR3 is 14 amino acids. Unmatched junction bases numbered 3, after V lost 6 bases and J lost 7 bases. CDR3 in amino acids: CASRGDRGNSPLHF. The CDR3 DNA reads as TGTGCCAGCAGGGGGGACAGGGGAAATTCACCCCTCCACTTT.